The 23 T cell receptor beta chains presented below share a single source sample, sequenced in a study of shared clonotypes between healthy human individuals. The naive CD8 fraction comprised CD45RO-negative cells positively selected for CCR7 and excluded terminally differentiated effector memory CD45RA+ cells. Using immunoSEQ multiplex PCR, the repertoire was profiled, and TCRdb retains in-frame clones only, with some absent. The table has about 2.1 million clones, about 93% seen once. The sequenced material came from naive CD8+ T cells from PBMCs. These receptors came from a man between 18 and 35 years old in good health. Some clones in this sample may be carry-over from other donors' samples.

The rearrangement uses TRBV2 and TRBJ2-7; D is possibly TRBD2 (6 bases). The V end lost 3 bases, the J end lost 0 bases, and 15 bases lay between the germline ends. Germline CDR1 is SNHLY and CDR2 is FYNNEI. CDR3 size: 16 residues. CDR3 sequence reads: CASSEGGGPLSYEQYF. The CDR3 DNA reads as TGTGCCAGCAGTGAGGGAGGAGGGCCCCTCTCCTACGAGCAGTACTTC.

The rearrangement joins TRBV28 to TRBJ1-1; D may be TRBD1 (6 bases). Germline CDR1 and CDR2: MDHEN and SYDVKM. The CDR3 sequence is 14 residues long. V lost 5 bases and J lost 7, with 17 bases in between. CDR3 region: CASSVTGGGLEAFF. DNA of the CDR3: TGTGCCAGCAGTGTAACAGGCGGGGGGCTTGAAGCTTTCTTT. Together with reference TRBV28 and TRBJ1-1, the CDR3 gives the full variable domain: DVKVTQSSRYLVKRTGEKVFLECVQDMDHENMFWYRQDPGLGLRLIYFSYDVKMKEKGDIPEGYSVSREKKERFSLILESASTNQTSMYLCASSVTGGGLEAFFGQGTRLTVV.

The gene calls are TRBV5-1 and TRBJ2-6; 9 nucleotides line up with TRBD1. Germline V gene sequence: CDR1 SGHRS, CDR2 YFSETQ. V was pared by 1 base and J by 0 bases, with 8 bases of the junction left unmatched. The CDR3 runs to 19 residues. The CDR3, as DNA: TGCGCCAGCAGCTTGTCCGTACAGGGGGCACTCTCTGGGGCCAACGTCCTGACTTTC. Its translation: CASSLSVQGALSGANVLTF.

The chain combines TRBV28 with TRBJ2-7; D gene unclear. Germline V gene lookup returns CDR1 MDHEN and CDR2 SYDVKM. The CDR3 contains 13 residues. Trimming took off 3 bases at V and 1 base at J, with 7 bases between the two ends. In DNA, the CDR3 is TGTGCCAGCAGTTTGGAGAATTCCTACGAGCAGTACTTC. Its translation: CASSLENSYEQYF.

With respect to this clone: Different DNA sequences within this sample yield the same CDR3. This sequence joins TRBV9 and TRBJ2-3; D not certain. V lost 4 bases to trimming and J lost 1 base, with 10 bases between them. This CDR3 is 14 amino acids long. CDR1 is SGDLS and CDR2 is YYNGEE in the germline V gene. The CDR3 region has the DNA TGTGCCAGCAGCCCCTGGGGTGGCACAGATACGCAGTATTTT. This codes for CASSPWGGTDTQYF.

This sequence joins TRBV30 and TRBJ2-1; D gene uncertain. Trimming left V 2 bases short and J 7 bases short, with 6 bases between. From germline, CDR1 is GTSNPN and CDR2 SVGIG (reference sequence). This CDR3 is 11 amino acids long. This chain's CDR3 is CAWSYNNEQFF. The CDR3 region has the DNA TGTGCCTGGAGTTACAATAATGAGCAGTTCTTC.

The CDR3 region is CASSVAGVYNEQFF. The CDR3 coding sequence is TGTGCCAGCAGTGTAGCGGGAGTTTACAATGAGCAGTTCTTC. V is TRBV25-1 and J is TRBJ2-1; 9 nucleotides line up with TRBD2. This CDR3 region has 14 residues. V lost 4 bases, J lost 4 bases, and 2 bases stayed unmatched. From germline, CDR1 is MGHDK and CDR2 SYGVNS.

The V gene is TRBV27, the J gene TRBJ1-4; 7 nucleotides align to TRBD1. Germline V gene lookup returns CDR1 MNHEY and CDR2 SMNVEV (reference sequence). Germline trimming cut 2 bases from V and 5 bases from J; bases unmatched to any gene: 5. The CDR3 contains 15 residues. The CDR3 nucleotides are TGTGCCAGCAGTTTAGGGACAGCTGGAAATGAAAAACTGTTTTTT. Translation gives CASSLGTAGNEKLFF.

V usage is TRBV13 and J usage is TRBJ2-2; D possibly corresponds to TRBD1 (7 bases). Germline V gene sequence: CDR1 PRHDT, CDR2 FYEKMQ (reference sequence). The ends were cut back, 5 bases at V and 7 bases at J, with 20 bases in the middle. The CDR3 extends over 16 amino acids. CDR3 sequence reads: CASSQGGFARVGELFF. CDR3 coding DNA: TGTGCCAGCAGCCAGGGGGGTTTTGCTCGGGTCGGGGAGCTGTTTTTT.

The V gene is TRBV11-2, the J gene TRBJ2-1; TRBD1 or TRBD2 may be the D gene (6 bases each). V lost 5 bases to trimming and J lost 7 bases, with 12 bases between them. Germline loops: CDR1 SGHAT, CDR2 FQNNGV. The CDR3 sequence is 13 residues long. CDR3 sequence reads: CASSPRGVNEQFF. The CDR3 region has the DNA TGTGCCAGCAGCCCTAGGGGGGTAAATGAGCAGTTCTTC.

The chain links TRBV4-1 to TRBJ2-3; 8 bases map to TRBD2. The CDR3 is 18 amino acids. The trim removed 1 base at V and 6 bases at J, leaving 15 bases unmatched. Germline values: CDR1 MGHRA, CDR2 YSYEKL. Written as DNA, the CDR3 is TGCGCCAGCAGCCAAGTTTGGCGCTCTAGCGGGCCCCCGGATACGCAGTATTTT. Translating gives CASSQVWRSSGPPDTQYF.

This rearrangement joins TRBV9 to TRBJ2-3; no clear D. Trimming shortened V by 3 bases and J by 3 bases, and 14 bases separated the two germline ends. This CDR3 has 15 amino acids. Germline CDR1 reads SGDLS; CDR2 reads YYNGEE. The CDR3 is CASSAWSMFTDTQYF. CDR3 coding DNA: TGTGCCAGCAGCGCGTGGTCCATGTTTACAGATACGCAGTATTTT. Filled out from reference TRBV9 and TRBJ2-3, the complete variable domain reads DSGVTQTPKHLITATGQRVTLRCSPRSGDLSVYWYQQSLDQGLQFLIQYYNGEERAKGNILERFSAQQFPDLHSELNLSSLELGDSALYFCASSAWSMFTDTQYFGPGTRLTVL.

The chain has TRBV19 and TRBJ1-2; a possible D gene is TRBD1 (5 bases). The germline V and J ends were trimmed by 7 bases and 3 bases, with 21 bases remaining between them. The CDR3 runs 16 residues. Germline V gene lookup returns CDR1 LNHDA and CDR2 SQIVND (reference sequence). DNA for the CDR3: TGTGCCAGTACCGAAGTCCCGGGACGGAACTACTATGGCTACACCTTC. This gives the protein CASTEVPGRNYYGYTF. Looking up the rest from reference TRBV19 and TRBJ1-2 gives the full variable domain: DGGITQSPKYLFRKEGQNVTLSCEQNLNHDAMYWYRQDPGQGLRLIYYSQIVNDFQKGDIAEGYSVSREKKESFPLTVTSAQKNPTAFYLCASTEVPGRNYYGYTFGSGTRLTVV.

CDR3 in DNA: TGTGCCAGCAGTTTATTCTTCCGGACAAATTATCATGGCTACACCTTC. Amino acids: CASSLFFRTNYHGYTF. The chain combines TRBV28 with TRBJ1-2, with D perhaps matching TRBD1 (5 bases). Per the germline V gene, CDR1 is MDHEN and CDR2 is SYDVKM. This CDR3 has 16 residues. The ends were cut back, 1 base at V and 6 bases at J, with 18 bases in the middle.

As concerns this clone: Different DNA sequences within this sample yield the same CDR3. The chain uses TRBV9 and TRBJ2-3, with D hard to call. Germline assignment: CDR1 SGDLS and CDR2 YYNGEE. The CDR3 has 13 residues. The V end was cut by 0 bases, the J end by 1 base, with 3 bases between. The CDR3 is CASSVDGTDTQYF. CDR3 nucleotide sequence: TGTGCCAGCAGCGTAGATGGCACAGATACGCAGTATTTT.

The chain is built from TRBV28 and TRBJ1-5; TRBD1 matches at 7 bases. The length of the CDR3 is 15 residues. From germline, CDR1 is MDHEN and CDR2 SYDVKM. V shed 2 bases, J shed 7 bases, and the junction held 8 bases outside the gene matches. CDR3 in DNA: TGTGCCAGCAGTTTAAGTAGACAGGGAAGGCAGCCCCAGCATTTT. Protein product: CASSLSRQGRQPQHF.

The chain employs TRBV29-1 and TRBJ2-1, with 13 bases fitting TRBD2. The CDR3 runs to 14 residues. With V trimmed by 3 bases and J by 7 bases, 3 bases remained unmatched. Germline V gives CDR1 SQVTM, CDR2 ANQGSEA. DNA for the CDR3: TGCAGCGTTGACGAGACTAGCGGGAGGAATGAGCAGTTCTTC. Protein: CSVDETSGRNEQFF.

This chain links TRBV2 with TRBJ1-5; D call uncertain. Germline CDR1 SNHLY, CDR2 FYNNEI. Trimming removed 5 bases from V and 0 bases from J, with 11 bases in between. The CDR3 length is 15 residues. The CDR3 DNA is TGTGCCAGCAGTTCAGCACAGTCTAGCAATCAGCCCCAGCATTTT. Residues: CASSSAQSSNQPQHF.

The chain combines TRBV27 with TRBJ1-2; D unclear. Trimming took off 0 bases at V and 7 bases at J, with 9 bases between the two ends. CDR3 length: 13 amino acids. Germline V gene data show CDR1 as MNHEY and CDR2 as SMNVEV (reference sequence). CDR3 coding DNA: TGTGCCAGCAGTTTATCTACCGGGCTTGGCTACACCTTC. As protein: CASSLSTGLGYTF.

The rearrangement joins TRBV7-9 to TRBJ2-5; tentatively, D is TRBD1 (6 bases). The germline V gene has CDR1 SEHNR and CDR2 FQNEAQ (reference sequence). The V and J ends lost 4 bases and 7 bases respectively, with 19 bases between them. The length of the CDR3 is 15 residues. The CDR3 loop reads CASSSIRDNPRTQYF. CDR3 nucleotide sequence: TGTGCCAGCAGCTCCATCCGGGACAACCCTAGGACCCAGTACTTC.

The chain joins TRBV27 to TRBJ2-5; TRBD2 aligns across 12 bases. The CDR3 runs to 15 residues. Trimming took 3 bases from V and 5 from J; bases not matched to a gene: 4. CDR1 and CDR2 from the germline V gene are MNHEY and SMNVEV (reference sequence). The CDR3, as DNA: TGTGCCAGCAGTTTTCTAGCGGGAGGGCTGGAGACCCAGTACTTC. Encoded protein: CASSFLAGGLETQYF.

This clone was found a few times. The chain couples TRBV9 to TRBJ1-5; TRBD1 matches at 9 bases. Germline loops: CDR1 SGDLS, CDR2 YYNGEE. The length of the CDR3 is 14 residues. V lost 3 bases, J lost 4 bases, and 2 bases stayed unmatched. The CDR3 nucleotides read TGTGCCAGCAGCGACGGGACAGGGAATCAGCCCCAGCATTTT. It codes for CASSDGTGNQPQHF.

This sequence joins TRBV27 and TRBJ1-5; tentatively, D is TRBD1 (6 bases). Trimming pared 2 bases from V and 3 bases from J, leaving 11 bases between. Germline V gene lookup returns CDR1 MNHEY and CDR2 SMNVEV (reference sequence). The CDR3 runs to 15 residues. The CDR3 bases are TGTGCCAGCAGTTTAACAGGGAGTAACAATCAGCCCCAGCATTTT. This sequence encodes CASSLTGSNNQPQHF.